The sequence of this TCR beta chain was determined in a study of OX40 agonist ivuxolimab in advanced cancers. Concerning the study at large: The costimulatory receptor OX40 (CD134) was targeted by ivuxolimab, a fully human IgG2 agonistic monoclonal antibody. Intravenous ivuxolimab was administered to patients every 2 weeks at six dose levels: 0.01, 0.1, 0.3, 1.5, 3 and 10 mg/kg. Of the approximately 50 dose-escalation patients, hepatocellular carcinoma was present in around 19, melanoma in some 15, renal cell carcinoma in 9 and head and neck cancer in 9. In the dose-escalation cohort, more than 75% of patients were male, and the mean age was approximately 60 years, with a range of 23 to 79. Prior anti-PD-1, anti-PD-L1 or anti-CTLA-4 therapy was permitted, and checkpoint inhibitors had been received by about 37% of dose-escalation patients. Partial responses occurred in three dose-escalation patients: two with cutaneous melanoma and one with hepatocellular carcinoma. The purpose of peripheral TCRbeta sequencing was to test whether ivuxolimab changed TCR sequence diversity and led to clonal T-cell expansion. The paper covers the monotherapy dose-escalation part of the phase I ivuxolimab trial, which included N of about 56 patients. What the research found in general, with its limitations: At doses of 0.1 to 3.0 mg/kg, clonal expansion of both CD4+ and CD8+ T cells in blood was seen between baseline and week 6. In the 0.1-3.0 mg/kg groups, partial responders had among the lowest normalized peripheral clonal expansion, particularly in CD8+ T cells. After ivuxolimab, expanded clones were on average more numerous among CD8+ T cells than among CD4+ T cells. Low levels of normalized T-cell clonal expansion were also seen in some patients who did not respond. Antigen specificity was not determined for the clonally expanded peripheral T cells.

At the junction V is shortened by 1 base and J by 6 bases, with 10 bases in between. The cysteine opens and the phenylalanine closes a CDR3 of 13 amino acids. Only the CDR3 portion is preserved as DNA: 39 bases, with reading frame beginning at the first base. CDR1 and CDR2 are drawn from the germline V gene: SGHTA, FQGTGA. For sequencing of the TCRbeta CDR3 region, genomic DNA was extracted from the sorted cells. The immunoSEQ Assay was used to sequence the TCRbeta CDR3 regions. TCRdb holds this immuneACCESS table with in-frame rearrangements only. Some clones are missing; in checked studies, unresolved V genes explain under half, and the rest has no known cause. This sample lists over 45,000 clones; roughly 84% were detected once. The ten largest clonotypes hold around 9% of the sample. The trial excluded patients who had a history of autoimmune disease or were on systemic immunosuppression. In every dose cohort, peripheral blood was drawn for TCR sequencing at baseline, cycle 4 day 1, and cycle 7 day 1. Samples came from an open-label, multicenter, first-in-human phase I dose-escalation trial of ivuxolimab. Adults with locally advanced or metastatic melanoma, renal cell carcinoma, hepatocellular carcinoma or head and neck squamous cell carcinoma were enrolled in the trial. Before TCR sequencing, CD4+ T cells and CD8+ T cells were sorted from peripheral blood as separate populations.

Remarks on this clone: The antigen this receptor binds is unknown. No much larger clonotype is one base removed from it; base qualities were not supplied.

The receptor was isolated from an adult with an advanced solid tumor such as melanoma, head and neck, liver or kidney cancer. Sequencing was performed on CD4+ or CD8+ T cells sorted from blood, taken in a trial of the OX40 agonist ivuxolimab. The rearrangement combines TRBV7-3 with TRBJ2-7, and possibly TRBD2, on 5 matching bases. Here is the DNA: TGTGCCAGCAGCTTAAGACCCGAGGGCGAGCAGTACTTC. Its protein reads: CASSLRPEGEQYF.